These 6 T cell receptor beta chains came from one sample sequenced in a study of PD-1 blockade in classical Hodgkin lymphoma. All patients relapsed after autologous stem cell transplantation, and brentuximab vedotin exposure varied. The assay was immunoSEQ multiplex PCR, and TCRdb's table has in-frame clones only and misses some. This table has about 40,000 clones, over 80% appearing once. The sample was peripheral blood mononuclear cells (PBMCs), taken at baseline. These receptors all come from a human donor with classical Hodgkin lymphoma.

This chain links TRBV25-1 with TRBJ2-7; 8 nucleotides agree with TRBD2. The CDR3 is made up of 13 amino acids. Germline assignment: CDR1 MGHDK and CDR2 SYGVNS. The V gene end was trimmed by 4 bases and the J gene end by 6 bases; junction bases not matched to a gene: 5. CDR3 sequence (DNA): TGTGCCAGCAGTGGGGGACTAGTTGGCGAGCAGTACTTC. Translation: CASSGGLVGEQYF.

The CDR3 DNA reads as TGTGCCAGTAGTATAGATCCCGGACAGGCCGGTTCCGCTGAAGCTTTCTTT. It encodes CASSIDPGQAGSAEAFF. The genes are TRBV19 and TRBJ1-1; 7 bases line up with TRBD1. This CDR3 has 17 amino acids. CDR1 LNHDA and CDR2 SQIVND come from the germline V gene (reference sequence). The V segment lost 0 bases and the J segment 6 bases; nucleotides outside the gene matches: 13.

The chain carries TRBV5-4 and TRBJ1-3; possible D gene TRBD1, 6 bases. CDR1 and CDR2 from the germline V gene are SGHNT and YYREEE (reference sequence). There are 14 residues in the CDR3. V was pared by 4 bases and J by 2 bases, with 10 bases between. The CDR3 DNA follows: TGTGCCAGCAGCGCGACAGGCGCTGGAAACACCATATATTTT. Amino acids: CASSATGAGNTIYF.

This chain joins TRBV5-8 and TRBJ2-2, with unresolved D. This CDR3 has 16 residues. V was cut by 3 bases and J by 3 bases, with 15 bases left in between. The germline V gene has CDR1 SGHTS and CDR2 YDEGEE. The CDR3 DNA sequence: TGTGCCAGCAGCTCCCGACGAGTATTATACACCGGGGAGCTGTTTTTT. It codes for CASSSRRVLYTGELFF.

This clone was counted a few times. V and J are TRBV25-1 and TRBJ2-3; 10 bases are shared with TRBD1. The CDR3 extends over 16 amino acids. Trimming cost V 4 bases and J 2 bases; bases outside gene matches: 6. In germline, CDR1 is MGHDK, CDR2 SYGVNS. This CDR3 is CASSVSGTGDTDTQYF. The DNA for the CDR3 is TGTGCCAGCAGTGTATCCGGGACAGGGGACACAGATACGCAGTATTTT.

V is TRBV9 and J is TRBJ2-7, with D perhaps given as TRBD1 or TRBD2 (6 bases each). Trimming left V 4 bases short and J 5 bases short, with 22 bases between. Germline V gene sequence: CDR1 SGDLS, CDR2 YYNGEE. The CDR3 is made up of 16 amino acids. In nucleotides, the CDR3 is TGTGCCAGCAGCCCCAGGGGAGCGGGCTACCCCCACGAGCAGTACTTC. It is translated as CASSPRGAGYPHEQYF.